This T cell receptor (beta chain) was observed in a study of blood T cell repertoires in COVID-19. Profiled with immunoSEQ multiplex PCR; TCRdb holds only in-frame clones, not every one. There are around 70,000 clones in the sample; about nine tenths occur only once, and about 2.5% lies in the top ten. The CDR3 extends over 15 amino acids. The germline V gene encodes CDR1 MNHEY and CDR2 SVGEGT. Losses at the gene ends were 0 bases for V and 5 bases for J; bases not matched to a gene: 4. The receptor was isolated from a man aged 45-65 years with COVID-19, enrolled during active disease. The chain recombines TRBV6-2 or TRBV6-3 with TRBJ1-1, with 9 bases fitting TRBD1. Sequences were obtained from peripheral blood. Here the CDR3 reads CASSYSDRGGTEAFF. CDR3 nucleotide sequence: TGTGCCAGCAGTTACTCCGACAGGGGGGGGACTGAAGCTTTCTTT.